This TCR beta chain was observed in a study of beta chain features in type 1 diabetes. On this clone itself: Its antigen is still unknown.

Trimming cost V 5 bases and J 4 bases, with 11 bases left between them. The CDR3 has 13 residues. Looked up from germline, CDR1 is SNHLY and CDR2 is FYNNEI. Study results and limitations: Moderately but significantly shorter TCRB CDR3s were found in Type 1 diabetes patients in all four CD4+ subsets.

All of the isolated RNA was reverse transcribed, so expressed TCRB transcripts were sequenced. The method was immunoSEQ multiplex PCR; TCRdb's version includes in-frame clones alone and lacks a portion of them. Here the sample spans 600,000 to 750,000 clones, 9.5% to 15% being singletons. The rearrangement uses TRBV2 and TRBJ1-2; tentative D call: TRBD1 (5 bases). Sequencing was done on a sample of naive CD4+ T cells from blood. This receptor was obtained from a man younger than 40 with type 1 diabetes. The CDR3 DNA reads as TGTGCCAGCAGTTTGGACACCAGCTATGGCTACACCTTC. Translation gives CASSLDTSYGYTF.